These 9 T cell receptor beta chains were all obtained from the same sample, sequenced in a study of T cells after yellow fever vaccination (dated by TCRdb to about 2019). Libraries were prepared through 5' RACE. The sample was run on an Illumina HiSeq 2500. In-frame beta chains were kept once TCRdb had trimmed the public reads at Q25 with fastp and called clones with MiXCR. Rows matching on CDR3 protein sequence are summarized as one entry with the most common DNA and genes. The sample includes 510,000 or so distinct CDR3 sequences, with 15% to 20% observed a single time. In total, the top ten clones hold roughly an eighth of the sample. The intended sense of this specimen's treatment or condition label: live attenuated yellow fever vaccine strain. Sequenced here: PBMCs, sampled 15 days after the yellow fever booster vaccination. The receptors stem from a man aged 30 to 39 who received the YFV17D yellow fever vaccine.

The sample holds a few counts of this clonotype. This chain uses TRBV5-1 with TRBJ1-4, with 8 positions matching TRBD1. V gave up 4 bases and J gave up 4 bases; unmatched junction bases: 6. The CDR3 is 15 amino acids. Germline V gives CDR1 SGHRS, CDR2 YFSETQ. Here the CDR3 DNA reads TGCGCCAGCAGCCCGCAGGGGGCTTATAATGAAAAACTGTTTTTT. Translation gives CASSPQGAYNEKLFF.

In DNA, the CDR3 is TGCGCCAGCGGGACAGGGAGTTCCTACGAGCAGTACTTC. The encoded protein is CASGTGSSYEQYF. The rearrangement uses TRBV5-1 and TRBJ2-7, with 9 bases matching TRBD1. The V segment lost 7 bases and the J segment 1 base; nucleotides outside the gene matches: 3. Germline V gene sequence: CDR1 SGHRS, CDR2 YFSETQ. The CDR3 has 13 amino acids.

In this sample, this clonotype turned up a few times. J is TRBJ2-2 and V is TRBV20-1; 8 bases line up with TRBD1. The CDR3 has 15 residues. Germline CDR1 DFQATT, CDR2 SNEGSKA (reference sequence). The ends lost 6 bases at V and 6 bases at J; junction bases unmatched: 12. The CDR3 reads CSATGALRGPGELFF. The CDR3 DNA sequence: TGCAGTGCGACAGGGGCTCTCAGGGGACCCGGGGAGCTGTTTTTT.

This clonotype is a singleton in its sample. This sequence joins TRBV5-5 and TRBJ2-7; TRBD2 matches at 11 bases. The CDR3 covers 15 residues. CDR1 SGHKS and CDR2 YYEKEE come from the germline V gene (reference sequence). The ends lost 1 base at V and 3 bases at J; junction bases unmatched: 3. CDR3 protein: CASSLPTSGIYEQYF. The CDR3 region has the DNA TGTGCCAGCAGCTTGCCGACTAGCGGGATCTACGAGCAGTACTTC.

This clonotype was seen only a few times. This chain joins TRBV5-5 and TRBJ2-1; perhaps TRBD1 as D (7 bases). Germline values: CDR1 SGHKS, CDR2 YYEKEE (reference sequence). The CDR3 is made up of 15 amino acids. V was pared by 4 bases and J by 4 bases, with 15 bases between. CDR3 coding DNA: TGTGCCAGCAGCCAGTCAGGGGGGTCTTACAATGAGCAGTTCTTC. Its translation: CASSQSGGSYNEQFF.

This clonotype was counted between two and nine times. The rearrangement links TRBV7-9 to TRBJ2-4; possible D gene TRBD1, 6 bases. The germline V and J ends were trimmed by 4 bases and 13 bases, with 17 bases remaining between them. The length of the CDR3 is 13 residues. From germline, CDR1 is SEHNR and CDR2 FQNEAQ (reference sequence). In DNA, the CDR3 is TGTGCCAGCAGCTCCGAACTCCGGACAGAACAGTACTTC. Residues: CASSSELRTEQYF.

The chain links TRBV15 to TRBJ2-7, with TRBD2 as a possible D gene (5 bases). The V gene lost 0 bases and the J gene lost 3 bases, with 12 bases spanning the gap. Germline assignment: CDR1 LNHNV and CDR2 YYDKDF (reference sequence). CDR3 length: 15 amino acids. CDR3 DNA: TGTGCCACCAGCAGAGAAGGCGTACGGGACTACGAGCAGTACTTC. Translation: CATSREGVRDYEQYF.

The chain couples TRBV19 to TRBJ2-1; D might be TRBD2 (6 bases). Looked up from germline, CDR1 is LNHDA and CDR2 is SQIVND (reference sequence). The CDR3 has 16 amino acids. Deletions cut 3 bases from V and 8 bases from J, with 20 bases between. CDR3 nucleotide sequence: TGTGCCAGTAGTATCCCTGGGACTTCCCCTTCTGATGAGCAGTTCTTC. Amino acids: CASSIPGTSPSDEQFF.

This rearrangement joins TRBV12-3 or TRBV12-4 to TRBJ1-4; D gene uncertain. The CDR3 spans 15 residues. With 8 bases removed from V and 4 bases from J, the gap between germline ends came to 17 bases. DNA for the CDR3: TGTGCCAGCTCTTCCCTAGGGCATGGTAATGAAAAACTGTTTTTT. The encoded protein is CASSSLGHGNEKLFF.